This T cell receptor (beta chain) was recovered during a study of response to subunit inactivated influenza vaccine. Study-level points and caveats: Few additional T cells are recruited per seasonal influenza vaccination, authors suggested.

TCRdb recomputed calls from the RT-PCR reads with MiXCR, one row per CDR3 protein. The table lists around 150,000 distinct CDR3 sequences, about 11% of them singletons. As for this clonotype: Antigen: not known.

The sequence came from a man aged 50 or older who received an inactivated influenza vaccine. The sequencing here drew on non-naive T cells sorted from PBMCs, taken roughly 48 days after vaccination.

CDR3 in DNA: TGTGCCACCAGTGGTTCTGGGGGAGGGCTATCGTATGAGACCCAGTACTTC. Its protein is CATSGSGGGLSYETQYF. V is TRBV24-1 and J is TRBJ2-5; 7 bases map to TRBD2. The V and J ends lost 5 bases and 5 bases, in that order; junction bases with no gene match: 16. The CDR3 has 17 amino acids. The germline gives CDR1 KGHDR, CDR2 SFDVKD.